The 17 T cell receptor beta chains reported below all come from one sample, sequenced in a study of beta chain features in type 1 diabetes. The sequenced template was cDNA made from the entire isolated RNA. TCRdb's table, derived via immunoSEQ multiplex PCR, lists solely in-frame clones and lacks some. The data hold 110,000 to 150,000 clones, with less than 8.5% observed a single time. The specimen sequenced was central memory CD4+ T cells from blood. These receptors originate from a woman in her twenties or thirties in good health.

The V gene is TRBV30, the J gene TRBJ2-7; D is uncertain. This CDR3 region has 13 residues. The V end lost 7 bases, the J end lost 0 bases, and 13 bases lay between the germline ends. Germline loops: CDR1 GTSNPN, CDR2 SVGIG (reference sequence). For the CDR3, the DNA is TGTGCCTTCGACTCGCTCTCCTCCTACGAGCAGTACTTC. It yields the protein CAFDSLSSYEQYF.

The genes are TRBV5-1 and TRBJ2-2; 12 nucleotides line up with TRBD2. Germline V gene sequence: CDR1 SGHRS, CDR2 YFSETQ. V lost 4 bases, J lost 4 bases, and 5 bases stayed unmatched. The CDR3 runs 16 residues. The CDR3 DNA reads TGCGCCAGCAGCGCACTAGCGGGAGGAGGCACCGGGGAGCTGTTTTTT. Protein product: CASSALAGGGTGELFF.

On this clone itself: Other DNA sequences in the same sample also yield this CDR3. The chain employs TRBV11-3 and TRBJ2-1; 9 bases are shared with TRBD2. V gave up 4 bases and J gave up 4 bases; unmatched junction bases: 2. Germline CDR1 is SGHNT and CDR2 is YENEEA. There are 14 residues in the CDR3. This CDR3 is CASSSGLAYNEQFF. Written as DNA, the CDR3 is TGTGCCAGCAGCTCGGGACTAGCATACAATGAGCAGTTCTTC.

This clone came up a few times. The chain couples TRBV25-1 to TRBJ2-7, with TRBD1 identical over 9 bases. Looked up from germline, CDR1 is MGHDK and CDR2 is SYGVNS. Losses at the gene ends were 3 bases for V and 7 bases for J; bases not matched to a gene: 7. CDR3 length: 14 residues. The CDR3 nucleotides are TGTGCCAGCAGTGACATACCGGGACAGGGAGAGCAGTACTTC. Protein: CASSDIPGQGEQYF.

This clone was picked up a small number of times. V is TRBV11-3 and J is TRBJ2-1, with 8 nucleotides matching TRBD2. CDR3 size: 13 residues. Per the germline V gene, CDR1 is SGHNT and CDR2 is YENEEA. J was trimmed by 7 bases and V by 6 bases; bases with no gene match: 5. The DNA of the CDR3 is TGTGCCAGCAGTCCATTAGCGGGGAATGAGCAGTTCTTC. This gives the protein CASSPLAGNEQFF.

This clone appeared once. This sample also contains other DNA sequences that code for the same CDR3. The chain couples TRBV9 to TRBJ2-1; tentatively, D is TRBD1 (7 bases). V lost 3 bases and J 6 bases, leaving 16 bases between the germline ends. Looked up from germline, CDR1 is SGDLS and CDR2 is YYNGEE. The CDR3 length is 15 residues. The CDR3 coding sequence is TGTGCCAGCAGCGCCCTATCAGGGGGAGGCAATGAGCAGTTCTTC. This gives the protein CASSALSGGGNEQFF.

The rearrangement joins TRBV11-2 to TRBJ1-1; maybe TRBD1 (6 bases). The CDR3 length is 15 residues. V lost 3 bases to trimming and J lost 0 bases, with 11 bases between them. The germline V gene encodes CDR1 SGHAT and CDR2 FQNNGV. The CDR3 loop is CASSFSGTMNTEAFF. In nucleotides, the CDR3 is TGTGCCAGCAGCTTCTCTGGGACAATGAACACTGAAGCTTTCTTT.

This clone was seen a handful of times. CDR3 DNA: TGTGCCAGCAGTTCCCCCTCAGGCCACGAGCAGTACTTC. Translating gives CASSSPSGHEQYF. The chain has TRBV6-6 and TRBJ2-7; no firm D call. Trimming cost V 4 bases and J 5 bases, with 12 bases left between them. This CDR3 has 13 residues. Germline CDR1 MNHNY, CDR2 SVGAGI (reference sequence).

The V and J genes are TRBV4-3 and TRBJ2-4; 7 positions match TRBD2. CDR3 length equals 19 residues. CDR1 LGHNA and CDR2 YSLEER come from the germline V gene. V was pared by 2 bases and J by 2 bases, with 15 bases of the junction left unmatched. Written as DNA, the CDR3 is TGCGCCAGCAGCCAAAGTCCCCCTCTTTCAGCGGGGACCAAAAACATTCAGTACTTC. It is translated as CASSQSPPLSAGTKNIQYF.

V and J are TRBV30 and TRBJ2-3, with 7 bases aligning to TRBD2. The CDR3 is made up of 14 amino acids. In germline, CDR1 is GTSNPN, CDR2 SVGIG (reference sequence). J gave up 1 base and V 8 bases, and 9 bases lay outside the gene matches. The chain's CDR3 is CAGKRGPGTDTQYF. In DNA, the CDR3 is TGTGCCGGGAAGCGGGGTCCTGGCACAGATACGCAGTATTTT.

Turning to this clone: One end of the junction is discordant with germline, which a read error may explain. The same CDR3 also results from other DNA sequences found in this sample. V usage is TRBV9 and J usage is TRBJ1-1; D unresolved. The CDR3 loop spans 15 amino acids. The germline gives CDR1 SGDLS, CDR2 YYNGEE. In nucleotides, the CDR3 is TGTGCCAGCAGTGTAGGAGGCTCACTGAACACTGAAGCTTTCTTT. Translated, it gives CASSVGGSLNTEAFF.

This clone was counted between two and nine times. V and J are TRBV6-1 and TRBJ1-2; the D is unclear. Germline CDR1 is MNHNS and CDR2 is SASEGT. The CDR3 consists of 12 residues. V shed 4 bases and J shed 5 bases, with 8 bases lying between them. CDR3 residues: CASSVDTYGYTF. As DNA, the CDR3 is TGTGCCAGCAGTGTAGACACTTATGGCTACACCTTC.

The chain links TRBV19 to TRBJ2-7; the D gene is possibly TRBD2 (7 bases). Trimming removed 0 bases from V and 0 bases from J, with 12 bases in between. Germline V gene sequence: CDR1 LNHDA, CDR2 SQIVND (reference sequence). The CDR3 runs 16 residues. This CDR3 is CASSIEAGDNSYEQYF. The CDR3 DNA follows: TGTGCCAGTAGTATAGAGGCGGGGGACAACTCCTACGAGCAGTACTTC.

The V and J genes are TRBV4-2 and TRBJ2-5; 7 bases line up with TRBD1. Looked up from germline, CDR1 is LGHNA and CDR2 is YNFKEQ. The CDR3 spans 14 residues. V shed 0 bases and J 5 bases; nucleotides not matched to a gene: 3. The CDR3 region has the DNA TGTGCCAGCAGCCAAGAACAGGGGCAGGAGACCCAGTACTTC. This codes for CASSQEQGQETQYF.

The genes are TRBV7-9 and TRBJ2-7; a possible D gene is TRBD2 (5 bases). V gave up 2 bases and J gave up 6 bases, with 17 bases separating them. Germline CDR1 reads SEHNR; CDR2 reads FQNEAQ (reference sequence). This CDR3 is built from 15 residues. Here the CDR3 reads CASSLLEEEPGEQYF. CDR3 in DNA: TGTGCCAGCAGCTTACTGGAGGAAGAACCTGGCGAGCAGTACTTC. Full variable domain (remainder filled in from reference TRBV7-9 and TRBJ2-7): DTGVSQNPRHKITKRGQNVTFRCDPISEHNRLYWYRQTLGQGPEFLTYFQNEAQLEKSRLLSDRFSAERPKGSFSTLEIQRTEQGDSAMYLCASSLLEEEPGEQYFGPGTRLTVT.

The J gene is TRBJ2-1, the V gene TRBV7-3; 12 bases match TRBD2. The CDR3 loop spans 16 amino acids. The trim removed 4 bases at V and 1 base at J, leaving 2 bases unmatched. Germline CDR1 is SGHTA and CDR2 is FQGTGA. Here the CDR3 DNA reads TGTGCCAGCAGCTCGACTAGCGGGGGATCCTACAATGAGCAGTTCTTC. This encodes CASSSTSGGSYNEQFF.

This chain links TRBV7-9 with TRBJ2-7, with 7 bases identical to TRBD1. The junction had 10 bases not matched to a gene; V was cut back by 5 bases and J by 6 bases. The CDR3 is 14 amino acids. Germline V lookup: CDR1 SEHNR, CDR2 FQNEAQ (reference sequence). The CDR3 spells CASSTANRGFEQYF. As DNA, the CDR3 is TGTGCCAGCAGCACAGCAAACAGGGGTTTCGAGCAGTACTTC. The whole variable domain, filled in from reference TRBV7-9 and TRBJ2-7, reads DTGVSQNPRHKITKRGQNVTFRCDPISEHNRLYWYRQTLGQGPEFLTYFQNEAQLEKSRLLSDRFSAERPKGSFSTLEIQRTEQGDSAMYLCASSTANRGFEQYFGPGTRLTVT.